Listed here is a single T cell receptor (beta chain). Its target is unknown. The same CDR3 can be traced to other DNA sequences in this sample. This record comes from a study of shared clonotypes between healthy human individuals. Naive CD8 isolation took CD45RO-negative cells positively selected for CCR7 and excluded terminally differentiated effector memory CD45RA+ cells. General study findings and limits: Clonotypes shared by all four donors outscored non-shared clonotypes in generation probability.

Some clones are missing from TCRdb's copy, which holds only in-frame ones; the method was immunoSEQ multiplex PCR. The table records about 2 million clones, about 95% of them present only once. The TCR was taken from a man younger than 35 in good health. Sequences were obtained from naive CD8+ T cells sorted from blood.

CDR3 DNA: TGTGCCAGCAGTGGCGGGGGCTACACTGAAGCTTTCTTT. It translates to CASSGGGYTEAFF. This chain links TRBV6-1 with TRBJ1-1, with a possible D match to TRBD1 (6 bases). V was shortened by 4 bases and J by 3 bases, with 9 bases between the two germline ends. The germline V gene has CDR1 MNHNS and CDR2 SASEGT. The CDR3 covers 13 residues.